This T cell receptor beta chain is from a study of CD8 T cells in Susac syndrome. General study findings and limits: The relatively small number of individuals in the TCR sequencing and HLA analysis was acknowledged by the study.

V was trimmed by 1 base and J by 1 base, leaving 3 bases between them. Germline V gives CDR1 SGHAT, CDR2 FQNNGV. The CDR3 consists of 13 residues. An input of 0.5 to 1 ug of RNA was subjected to reverse transcription using random hexamers. TCRdb redid the calling of the immunoSEQ multiplex PCR reads with MiXCR, one entry per CDR3 protein. In the table there are 150,000 to 200,000 distinct CDR3 sequences, under 95% of which are singletons. As regards this clonotype: Its antigen is currently unknown.

The sample comprised CD4+ T cells from PBMCs. This sequence joins TRBV11-2 and TRBJ2-3, with no clear D. The clonotype comes from a human donor in good health. DNA of the CDR3: TGTGCCAGCAGCTTAGTTCGCACAGATACGCAGTATTTT. It is translated as CASSLVRTDTQYF. The full variable domain, in which reference TRBV11-2 and TRBJ2-3 provide the parts outside the CDR3, is EAGVAQSPRYKIIEKRQSVAFWCNPISGHATLYWYQQILGQGPKLLIQFQNNGVVDDSQLPKDRFSAERLKGVDSTLKIQPAKLEDSAVYLCASSLVRTDTQYFGPGTRLTVL.